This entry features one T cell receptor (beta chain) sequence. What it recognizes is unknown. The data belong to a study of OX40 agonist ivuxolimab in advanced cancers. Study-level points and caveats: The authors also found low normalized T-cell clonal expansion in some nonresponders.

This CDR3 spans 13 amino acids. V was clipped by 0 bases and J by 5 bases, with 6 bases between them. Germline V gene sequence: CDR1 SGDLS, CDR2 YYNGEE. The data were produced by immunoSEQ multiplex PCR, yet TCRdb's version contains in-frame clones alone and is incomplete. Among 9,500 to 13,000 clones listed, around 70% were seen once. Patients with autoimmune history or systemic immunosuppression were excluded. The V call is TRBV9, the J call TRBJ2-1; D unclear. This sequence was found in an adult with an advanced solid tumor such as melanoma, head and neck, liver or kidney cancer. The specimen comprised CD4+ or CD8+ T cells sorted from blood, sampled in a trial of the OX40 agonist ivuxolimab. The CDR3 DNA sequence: TGTGCCAGCAGCGTAGGGCAGGACAATGAGCAGTTCTTC. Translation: CASSVGQDNEQFF.